This T cell receptor (beta chain) derives from a study of blood T cell repertoires in COVID-19. At the level of the study: The United States, Italy and Spain provided the acute and convalescent COVID-19 samples. T cells, B-cell-depleted T cells, or PBMCs supplied cDNA or gDNA.

Germline values: CDR1 SNHLY, CDR2 FYNNEI. Unmatched junction bases numbered 5, after V lost 8 bases and J lost 6 bases. There are 13 residues in the CDR3. In the original analysis: Amplification with reference gene primers provided the estimates of nucleated cell counts. Produced via immunoSEQ multiplex PCR; TCRdb's table is partial and in-frame only. The DNA was the basis for D and trimming; V, J and clone size are from that table. The table has some 200,000 clones, around 85% seen once. The chain uses TRBV2 and TRBJ2-7; 12 bases map to TRBD2. This receptor was identified in a woman aged 55-75 years with acute or convalescent COVID-19. The sequencing input was peripheral blood. CDR3 residues: CASASGRAFEQYF. The CDR3 DNA reads TGTGCCAGCGCTAGCGGGAGGGCCTTCGAGCAGTACTTC.